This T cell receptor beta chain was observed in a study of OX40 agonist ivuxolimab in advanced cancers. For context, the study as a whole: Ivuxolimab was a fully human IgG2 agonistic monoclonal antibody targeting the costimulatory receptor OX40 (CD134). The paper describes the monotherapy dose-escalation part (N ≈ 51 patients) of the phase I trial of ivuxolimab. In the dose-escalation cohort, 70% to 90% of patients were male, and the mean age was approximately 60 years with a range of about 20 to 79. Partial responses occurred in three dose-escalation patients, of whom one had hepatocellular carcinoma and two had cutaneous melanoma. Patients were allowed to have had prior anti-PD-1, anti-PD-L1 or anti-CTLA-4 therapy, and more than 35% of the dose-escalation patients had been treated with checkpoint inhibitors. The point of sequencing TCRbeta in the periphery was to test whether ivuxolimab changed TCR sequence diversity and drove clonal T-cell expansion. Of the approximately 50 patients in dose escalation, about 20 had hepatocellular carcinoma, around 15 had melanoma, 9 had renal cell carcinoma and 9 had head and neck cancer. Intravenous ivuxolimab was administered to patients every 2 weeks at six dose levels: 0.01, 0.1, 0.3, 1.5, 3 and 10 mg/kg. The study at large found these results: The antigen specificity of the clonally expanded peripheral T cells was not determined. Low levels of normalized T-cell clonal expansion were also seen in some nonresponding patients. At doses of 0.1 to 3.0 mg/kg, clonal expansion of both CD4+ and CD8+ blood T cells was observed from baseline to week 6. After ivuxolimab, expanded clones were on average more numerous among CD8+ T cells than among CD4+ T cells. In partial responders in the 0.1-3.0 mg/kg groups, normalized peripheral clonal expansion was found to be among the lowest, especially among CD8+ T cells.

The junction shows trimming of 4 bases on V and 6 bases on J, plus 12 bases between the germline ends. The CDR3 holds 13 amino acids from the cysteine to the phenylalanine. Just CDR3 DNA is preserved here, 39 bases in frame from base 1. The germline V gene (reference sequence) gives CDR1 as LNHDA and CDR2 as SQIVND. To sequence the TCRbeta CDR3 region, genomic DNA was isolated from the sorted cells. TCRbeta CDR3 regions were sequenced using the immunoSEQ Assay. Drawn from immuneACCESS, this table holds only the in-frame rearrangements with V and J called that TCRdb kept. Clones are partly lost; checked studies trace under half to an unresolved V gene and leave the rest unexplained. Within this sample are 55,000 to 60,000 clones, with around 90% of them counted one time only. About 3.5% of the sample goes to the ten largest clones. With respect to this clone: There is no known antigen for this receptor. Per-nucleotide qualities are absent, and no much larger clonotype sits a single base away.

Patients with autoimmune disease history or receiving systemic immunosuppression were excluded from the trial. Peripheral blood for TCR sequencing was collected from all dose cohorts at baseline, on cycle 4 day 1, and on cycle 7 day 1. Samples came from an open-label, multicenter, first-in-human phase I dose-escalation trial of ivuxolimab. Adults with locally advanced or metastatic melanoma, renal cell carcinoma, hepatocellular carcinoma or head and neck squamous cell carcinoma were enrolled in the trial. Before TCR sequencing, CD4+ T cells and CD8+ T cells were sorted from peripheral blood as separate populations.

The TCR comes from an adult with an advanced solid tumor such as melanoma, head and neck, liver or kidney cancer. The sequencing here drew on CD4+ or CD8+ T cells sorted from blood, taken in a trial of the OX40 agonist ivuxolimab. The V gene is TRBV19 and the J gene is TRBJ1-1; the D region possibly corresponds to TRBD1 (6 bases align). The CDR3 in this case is CASSKQGPSEAFF. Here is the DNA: TGTGCCAGTAGTAAACAGGGACCCTCTGAAGCTTTCTTT.